These T cell receptor beta chains were read from a single sample in a study of CD8 T cells in ankylosing spondylitis. TCRdb reanalysed the 5' RACE reads using MiXCR and keeps one entry per CDR3 protein. Of about 310,000 distinct CDR3 sequences listed, more than 20% are singletons. Input material: blood, either unsorted or a sorted T cell fraction (not recorded which). The receptors originated from a female donor with ankylosing spondylitis or in good health (not recorded which). The CDR3 runs from the conserved cysteine through the conserved F or W. D genes are given only for firm matches. Part of the rows lack a size; the others show once, few, many or a class for expanded clones.

>-|TRBV4-3|-|TRBJ2-5
CASSQDTSQGQETQYF
TGCGCCAGCAGCCAAGATACTAGTCAGGGTCAAGAGACCCAGTACTTC
>-|TRBV10-3|-|TRBJ2-7
CAISESSYEQYF
TGTGCCATCAGTGAGTCTAGCTACGAGCAGTACTTC
>-|TRBV7-2|-|TRBJ2-1
CASSSERSRSYNEQFF
TGTGCCAGCAGTTCTGAGCGGAGTCGTTCGTACAATGAGCAGTTCTTC
>TRBD2|TRBV11-2|-|TRBJ2-7
CASTLVGGRYEQYF
TGTGCCAGCACCCTTGTGGGAGGGCGTTACGAGCAGTACTTC
>TRBD2|TRBV20-1|-|TRBJ2-3
CSALGERERDTQYF
TGCAGTGCCCTAGGGGAGCGGGAACGAGATACGCAGTATTTT
>TRBD1|TRBV6-2/TRBV6-3|few|TRBJ2-7
CASSIHRGAEQYF
TGTGCCAGCAGCATCCACAGGGGTGCCGAGCAGTACTTC
>TRBD1|TRBV29-1|-|TRBJ1-1
CSVALRTGNTEAFF
TGCAGCGTTGCCCTCAGGACAGGGAACACTGAAGCTTTCTTT
>-|TRBV10-3|many|TRBJ2-7
CAISESHNSIYEQYF
TGTGCCATCAGTGAAAGTCACAACTCGATCTACGAGCAGTACTTC
>-|TRBV18|few|TRBJ2-3
CASSKDGDTQYF
TGTGCCAGCTCCAAAGATGGGGATACGCAGTATTTT
>TRBD2|TRBV4-2|-|TRBJ2-5
CASSQGLAGESPETQYF
TGTGCCAGCAGCCAGGGACTAGCGGGAGAGAGTCCGGAGACCCAGTACTTC
>-|TRBV12-3/TRBV12-4|-|TRBJ1-5
CASSFGLKKPQHF
TGTGCCAGCAGTTTTGGGTTGAAGAAGCCCCAGCATTTT
>TRBD2|TRBV15|-|TRBJ2-1
CATSREGTSGRRNEQFF
TGTGCCACCAGCAGAGAGGGGACTAGCGGGAGACGCAATGAGCAGTTCTTC
>-|TRBV6-2/TRBV6-3|few|TRBJ2-7
CASGRLSYEQYF
TGTGCCAGCGGAAGGCTCTCCTACGAGCAGTACTTC
>TRBD2|TRBV24-1|-|TRBJ2-7
CATSDPLGGAGGGEQYF
TGTGCCACCAGTGACCCTCTCGGGGGAGCGGGAGGAGGCGAGCAGTACTTC
>-|TRBV5-1|-|TRBJ1-1
CASSPGLTVNTEAFF
TGCGCCAGCAGCCCGGGATTGACAGTGAACACTGAAGCTTTCTTT
>TRBD1|TRBV5-5|-|TRBJ1-5
CASAPGQGGFQPQHF
TGTGCCAGCGCGCCGGGACAGGGAGGATTTCAGCCCCAGCATTTT
>TRBD1|TRBV20-1|-|TRBJ2-5
CSATGTGGWETQYF
TGCAGTGCGACCGGGACAGGGGGCTGGGAGACCCAGTACTTC
>-|TRBV19|few|TRBJ1-3
CASSGSPSGDHYTIYF
TGTGCCAGTAGTGGATCCCCTTCGGGGGATCACTACACCATATATTTT
>-|TRBV6-2/TRBV6-3|few|TRBJ2-7
CASSYAGNYEQYF
TGTGCCAGCAGTTACGCAGGGAACTACGAGCAGTACTTC
>-|TRBV6-2/TRBV6-3|-|TRBJ2-3
CASRTPGQPQTDTQYF
TGTGCCAGCAGAACTCCGGGTCAGCCCCAGACAGATACGCAGTATTTT
>-|TRBV21-1|-|TRBJ2-5
CASTSLGLDREGKETQYF
TGTGCCAGCACTTCCCTAGGGTTGGACAGGGAGGGCAAAGAGACCCAGTACTTC
>-|TRBV6-2/TRBV6-3|-|TRBJ2-1
CASRPDPVVAPHSYNEQFF
TGTGCCAGCAGGCCGGACCCCGTAGTAGCGCCTCACTCCTACAATGAGCAGTTCTTC
>TRBD1|TRBV29-1|-|TRBJ1-4
CSFRDRGEKLFF
TGCAGCTTCCGGGACAGGGGTGAAAAACTGTTTTTT
>-|TRBV7-9|few|TRBJ2-6
CASSSPDKGANVLTF
TGTGCCAGCAGCTCTCCGGATAAGGGGGCCAACGTCCTGACTTTC
>TRBD2|TRBV24-1|few|TRBJ2-3
CATSLAEAPDTQYF
TGTGCCACCTCCCTAGCGGAAGCACCAGATACGCAGTATTTT
>-|TRBV6-1|few|TRBJ2-3
CASSGGTPEQDTQYF
TGTGCCAGCAGTGGGGGGACCCCGGAACAGGATACGCAGTATTTT
>TRBD2|TRBV7-3|-|TRBJ2-7
CASSPRVAGVGEQYF
TGTGCCAGCAGCCCCAGGGTAGCGGGAGTCGGCGAGCAGTACTTC
>-|TRBV7-2|-|TRBJ2-1
CASSQDGAGNNEQFF
TGTGCCAGCAGCCAAGATGGAGCAGGGAACAATGAGCAGTTCTTC
>TRBD1|TRBV6-2/TRBV6-3|-|TRBJ2-3
CASSYGPGDRGSDTQYF
TGTGCCAGCAGTTACGGACCAGGGGACAGGGGCTCAGATACGCAGTATTTT
>-|TRBV11-2|-|TRBJ2-1
CASSPLQGDVYNEQFF
TGTGCCAGCAGCCCTCTCCAGGGCGATGTCTACAATGAGCAGTTCTTC
>TRBD2|TRBV20-1|-|TRBJ2-5
CSAGPFQREGQETQYF
TGCAGTGCTGGACCCTTCCAGCGGGAGGGCCAAGAGACCCAGTACTTC
>-|TRBV6-1|few|TRBJ1-1
CASLSAARNTEAFF
TGTGCCAGCCTATCAGCGGCCAGGAACACTGAAGCTTTCTTT
>-|TRBV12-3/TRBV12-4|-|TRBJ1-1
CASSLNRRQPEAFF
TGTGCCAGCAGTTTAAACCGAAGGCAGCCCGAAGCTTTCTTT
>-|TRBV20-1|many|TRBJ2-1
CSAPPSNEQFF
TGCAGTGCGCCACCCTCAAATGAGCAGTTCTTC
>TRBD2|TRBV6-1|-|TRBJ2-7
CATSSGRAYEQYF
TGTGCCACCAGTAGCGGGAGGGCCTACGAGCAGTACTTC